The 27 T cell receptor beta chains below were found in one sample sequenced in a study of blood T cells in healthy people across ages. A second about 7 to 11 cycle PCR used barcoded and J-beta primers. Each CDR3 protein gets one entry after TCRdb re-called the 5' RACE reads with MiXCR. The sample has approximately 850,000 distinct CDR3 sequences; 58% are singletons. Sequenced: blood. These receptors were obtained from a man aged 25 to 40 in good health.

This clonotype was seen only a few times. The V and J genes are TRBV13 and TRBJ2-3; TRBD2 matches at 10 bases. Germline V gene sequence: CDR1 PRHDT, CDR2 FYEKMQ (reference sequence). V was clipped by 6 bases and J by 3 bases; unmatched bases: 9. This CDR3 is built from 16 residues. The chain's CDR3 is CASSSKRGGVTDTQYF. Here the CDR3 DNA reads TGTGCCAGCAGTTCCAAGCGGGGGGGCGTGACAGATACGCAGTATTTT.

V usage is TRBV13 and J usage is TRBJ2-3; D not certain. The CDR3 is 15 residues long. The V gene's germline CDR1 is PRHDT and CDR2 FYEKMQ (reference sequence). V lost 5 bases and J 4 bases, leaving 16 bases between the germline ends. The chain's CDR3 is CASSPTPSWADTQYF. CDR3 nucleotides: TGTGCCAGCAGCCCCACCCCTAGTTGGGCAGATACGCAGTATTTT.

This clonotype was counted a single time. This sequence joins TRBV21-1 and TRBJ1-5. TRBV21-1 is a pseudogene. The CDR3 has 16 residues. CDR3: CASSTTPKDGNQPQHF. The CDR3 region has the DNA TGTGCCAGCAGCACCACACCAAAGGATGGCAATCAGCCCCAGCATTTT.

The rearrangement joins TRBV29-1 to TRBJ1-2; D perhaps matches TRBD1 (6 bases). V dropped 6 bases and J dropped 3 bases, with 20 bases sitting between them. Germline V gene sequence: CDR1 SQVTM, CDR2 ANQGSEA. CDR3 length: 15 residues. The CDR3 nucleotides read TGCAGCGTGGGGGGCCCTAACACGGGGGACTATGGCTACACCTTC. Translation gives CSVGGPNTGDYGYTF. The full variable domain, its missing parts supplied by reference TRBV29-1 and TRBJ1-2, is SAVISQKPSRDICQRGTSLTIQCQVDSQVTMMFWYRQQPGQSLTLIATANQGSEATYESGFVIDKFPISRPNLTFSTLTVSNMSPEDSSIYLCSVGGPNTGDYGYTFGSGTRLTVV.

This clonotype occurred once. The V and J genes are TRBV9 and TRBJ2-3; D remains unclear. Germline V gene sequence: CDR1 SGDLS, CDR2 YYNGEE. CDR3 length: 14 amino acids. The V end lost 3 bases, the J end lost 5 bases, and 13 bases lay between the germline ends. This CDR3 is CASSAFIQRDTQYF. DNA of the CDR3: TGTGCCAGCAGCGCATTCATCCAGAGAGATACGCAGTATTTT. The full variable domain, completed using reference TRBV9 and TRBJ2-3, is DSGVTQTPKHLITATGQRVTLRCSPRSGDLSVYWYQQSLDQGLQFLIQYYNGEERAKGNILERFSAQQFPDLHSELNLSSLELGDSALYFCASSAFIQRDTQYFGPGTRLTVL.

This clonotype was seen at least ten times. The DNA of the CDR3 is TGTGCCAGCAGCGTTTCTCCGGGGAACAAGCAGTTCTTC. It translates to CASSVSPGNKQFF. The chain is built from TRBV7-2 and TRBJ2-1, with D perhaps matching TRBD2 (5 bases). CDR3 length: 13 residues. Trimming left V 5 bases short and J 11 bases short, with 16 bases between. Germline V gene data show CDR1 as SGHTA and CDR2 as FQGNSA. The full variable domain, with the rest looked up from reference TRBV7-2 and TRBJ2-1, is GAGVSQSPSNKVTEKGKDVELRCDPISGHTALYWYRQSLGQGLEFLIYFQGNSAPDKSGLPSDRFSAERTGGSVSTLTIQRTQQEDSAVYLCASSVSPGNKQFFGPGTRLTVL.

V gene TRBV7-2 combines with J gene TRBJ2-1; TRBD2 aligns across 11 bases. V lost 1 base to trimming and J lost 9 bases; unmatched junction nucleotides: 5. The CDR3 runs 15 residues. CDR1 is SGHTA and CDR2 is FQGNSA in the germline V gene. For the CDR3, the DNA is TGTGCCAGCAGCTTAGTACTAGCGGGAGTTGGTGAGCAGTTCTTC. Residues: CASSLVLAGVGEQFF. The variable domain in full, with the rest retrieved from reference TRBV7-2 and TRBJ2-1, is GAGVSQSPSNKVTEKGKDVELRCDPISGHTALYWYRQSLGQGLEFLIYFQGNSAPDKSGLPSDRFSAERTGGSVSTLTIQRTQQEDSAVYLCASSLVLAGVGEQFFGPGTRLTVL.

The chain joins TRBV28 to TRBJ2-3; 7 positions agree with TRBD2. V lost 5 bases, J lost 7 bases, and 15 bases stayed unmatched. The CDR3 runs to 16 residues. Looked up from germline, CDR1 is MDHEN and CDR2 is SYDVKM. CDR3 amino acids: CASSPLWGRAVYTQYF. Here the CDR3 DNA reads TGTGCCAGCAGTCCCCTGTGGGGGAGGGCCGTGTATACGCAGTATTTT.

This sequence joins TRBV4-2 and TRBJ2-1; tentative D call: TRBD1 (5 bases). The CDR3 covers 13 residues. V lost 0 bases, J lost 6 bases, and 6 bases lay in between. The germline V gene has CDR1 LGHNA and CDR2 YNFKEQ. The chain's CDR3 is CASSQEGVNEQFF. The CDR3 region has the DNA TGTGCCAGCAGCCAAGAAGGGGTCAATGAGCAGTTCTTC.

The CDR3 sequence is CASSLFRDRKETQYF. DNA for the CDR3: TGTGCCAGCAGCCTGTTCCGGGACAGAAAAGAGACCCAGTACTTC. The chain combines TRBV5-5 with TRBJ2-5, with 7 bases that match TRBD1. V lost 4 bases and J lost 3; bases outside the gene matches: 9. Germline assignment: CDR1 SGHKS and CDR2 YYEKEE (reference sequence). The CDR3 runs 15 residues.

V usage is TRBV5-6 and J usage is TRBJ2-7, with unresolved D. The CDR3 spans 16 residues. In germline, CDR1 is SGHDT, CDR2 YYEEEE. Trimming cost V 0 bases and J 0 bases, with 13 bases left between them. CDR3 in amino acids: CASSLGRLQLSYEQYF. CDR3 coding DNA: TGTGCCAGCAGCTTGGGAAGGCTACAACTCTCCTACGAGCAGTACTTC.

The rearrangement uses TRBV18 and TRBJ2-7, with D maybe TRBD1 (5 bases). Trimming cost V 6 bases and J 0 bases, with 12 bases left between them. The CDR3 runs to 14 residues. CDR1 and CDR2 from the germline V gene are KGHSH and LQKENI. CDR3 amino acids: CASSATQGSYEQYF. CDR3 nucleotide sequence: TGTGCCAGCTCCGCTACCCAGGGCTCCTACGAGCAGTACTTC.

The chain recombines TRBV29-1 with TRBJ2-2; a weak D match, TRBD2 (5 bases). This CDR3 has 12 amino acids. Germline CDR1 reads SQVTM; CDR2 reads ANQGSEA. The CDR3 DNA reads TGCAGAGATCGGGAGAACACCGGGGAGCTGTTTTTT. Amino acids: CRDRENTGELFF.

The chain recombines TRBV7-6 with TRBJ2-3; the match to TRBD2 covers 11 bases. The germline V gene has CDR1 SGHVS and CDR2 FNYEAQ. V gave up 5 bases and J gave up 6 bases; unmatched junction bases: 10. This CDR3 region has 16 residues. CDR3 region: CASSPSSGRSSDTQYF. The DNA of the CDR3 is TGTGCCAGCAGCCCTTCTAGCGGGAGGTCCTCGGATACGCAGTATTTT.

V usage is TRBV5-6 and J usage is TRBJ2-7, with 8 bases that match TRBD1. Gene TRBJ2-5 matches the end of the DNA better, so the J call may be wrong. This CDR3 is built from 14 residues. The germline V gene encodes CDR1 SGHDT and CDR2 YYEEEE. This chain's CDR3 is CASSLEQGEETQYF. The CDR3 DNA reads as TGTGCCAGCAGCTTGGAACAGGGGGAAGAGACCCAGTACTTC.

This clonotype was picked up a small number of times. CDR3 coding DNA: TGCAGTGCAAGGACTAGCGAATACACAGATACGCAGTATTTT. It codes for CSARTSEYTDTQYF. The chain carries TRBV20-1 and TRBJ2-3; 9 bases agree with TRBD2. Trimming cost V 6 bases and J 2 bases; bases outside gene matches: 6. This CDR3 has 14 amino acids. Germline CDR1 is DFQATT and CDR2 is SNEGSKA (reference sequence).

This clonotype was detected a few times. Relative to the germline gene, one junction end is altered; a read error may explain this. This chain uses TRBV7-7 with TRBJ2-1; D possibly corresponds to TRBD2 (6 bases). The CDR3 spans 12 residues. Germline lookup yields CDR1 SSHAT and CDR2 FNYEAQ (reference sequence). The CDR3 reads CASSSRGGEQFF. The CDR3 nucleotides read TGTGCTAGCAGCTCGCGGGGAGGTGAGCAGTTCTTC.

CDR3 sequence: CASGVSSYEQYF. In DNA, the CDR3 is TGTGCCAGCGGGGTTAGCTCCTACGAGCAGTACTTC. The chain combines TRBV2 with TRBJ2-7; unclear D gene. Germline CDR1 reads SNHLY; CDR2 reads FYNNEI. Between the trimmed V and J ends, which lost 8 bases and 0 bases, there was a span of 8 bases. The CDR3 covers 12 residues.

This clonotype has just a few counts. The V call is TRBV5-1, the J call TRBJ2-5; D not certain. Trimming took off 3 bases at V and 3 bases at J, with 9 bases between the two ends. This CDR3 is 13 amino acids long. Germline loops: CDR1 SGHRS, CDR2 YFSETQ. This CDR3 reads CASSYWSEETQYF. In DNA, the CDR3 is TGCGCCAGCAGCTACTGGTCAGAAGAGACCCAGTACTTC.

This clonotype was detected once. The gene calls are TRBV10-3 and TRBJ2-7, with a possible D match to TRBD1 (5 bases). V lost 2 bases and J 7 bases, leaving 12 bases between the germline ends. CDR3 length: 13 amino acids. Germline V gene data show CDR1 as ENHRY and CDR2 as SYGVKD. The CDR3 nucleotides are TGTGCCATCAGTGAGACGGCCCAGGGTGAGCAGTACTTC. This gives the protein CAISETAQGEQYF.

This sequence joins TRBV6-1 and TRBJ2-5; D possibly corresponds to TRBD1 (5 bases). The CDR3 spans 15 residues. The V and J ends lost 6 bases and 4 bases respectively, with 18 bases between them. Germline CDR1 is MNHNS and CDR2 is SASEGT. The DNA of the CDR3 is TGTGCCAGCAGGCGGTTTTGGGGTACAGGAGAGACCCAGTACTTC. Protein product: CASRRFWGTGETQYF.

The chain combines TRBV9 with TRBJ2-3; either TRBD1 or TRBD2 may fit D (5 bases each). The CDR3 sequence is 13 residues long. V lost 6 bases and J lost 0, with 8 bases in between. CDR1 is SGDLS and CDR2 is YYNGEE in the germline V gene. The chain's CDR3 is CASNRDSTDTQYF. The DNA of the CDR3 is TGTGCCAGCAACCGGGACAGCACAGATACGCAGTATTTT.

Turning to this clonotype: Relative to the germline gene, one junction end is altered; a read error may explain this. V gene TRBV7-7 combines with J gene TRBJ2-2; D tentatively reads TRBD1 or TRBD2 (7 bases each). This CDR3 contains 15 residues. The germline V gene has CDR1 SSHAT and CDR2 FNYEAQ (reference sequence). CDR3 sequence (DNA): TGTGCTAGCAGCTTAACAGGGGAGGGCACCGGGGAGCTGTTTTTT. It specifies CASSLTGEGTGELFF.

This chain connects TRBV7-2 to TRBJ1-6, with D possibly matching TRBD1 (6 bases). Trimming took 5 bases from V and 9 from J, leaving 17 bases between them. Looked up from germline, CDR1 is SGHTA and CDR2 is FQGNSA. CDR3 length equals 15 residues. CDR3 loop: CASSILTGSTSPLHF. CDR3 nucleotide sequence: TGTGCCAGCAGCATCCTCACAGGGAGTACTTCACCCCTCCACTTT.

This chain joins TRBV6-2 or TRBV6-3 and TRBJ2-3, with TRBD1 matching 8 bases. V dropped 4 bases and J dropped 4; count of bases not matched to a gene: 4. Germline lookup yields CDR1 MNHEY and CDR2 SVGEGT. This CDR3 comprises 14 residues. The CDR3 DNA is TGTGCCAGCAGTTCCCCGACAGGGGCAGATACGCAGTATTTT. It yields the protein CASSSPTGADTQYF.

The rearrangement uses TRBV7-2 and TRBJ2-7; the D gene could be TRBD1 or TRBD2 (5 bases each). The V gene lost 3 bases and the J gene lost 3 bases, with 15 bases spanning the gap. The CDR3 runs to 15 residues. CDR1 and CDR2 from the germline V gene are SGHTA and FQGNSA. The CDR3 is CASSFGPGSIYEQYF. CDR3 DNA: TGTGCCAGCAGCTTTGGTCCAGGGAGTATCTACGAGCAGTACTTC. The full variable domain, with the rest looked up from reference TRBV7-2 and TRBJ2-7, is GAGVSQSPSNKVTEKGKDVELRCDPISGHTALYWYRQSLGQGLEFLIYFQGNSAPDKSGLPSDRFSAERTGGSVSTLTIQRTQQEDSAVYLCASSFGPGSIYEQYFGPGTRLTVT.

In regard to this clonotype: Germline and junction disagree at one end, which may indicate a read error. J is TRBJ2-3 and V is TRBV7-2; no clear D. This CDR3 spans 11 amino acids. The germline V gene has CDR1 SGHTA and CDR2 FQGNSA. The CDR3 DNA follows: TGCGCCTGCAGCCCCGCGGATACGCAGTATTTT. Translated, it gives CACSPADTQYF. The entire variable domain, with the rest obtained from reference TRBV7-2 and TRBJ2-3, is as follows: GAGVSQSPSNKVTEKGKDVELRCDPISGHTALYWYRQSLGQGLEFLIYFQGNSAPDKSGLPSDRFSAERTGGSVSTLTIQRTQQEDSAVYLCACSPADTQYFGPGTRLTVL.